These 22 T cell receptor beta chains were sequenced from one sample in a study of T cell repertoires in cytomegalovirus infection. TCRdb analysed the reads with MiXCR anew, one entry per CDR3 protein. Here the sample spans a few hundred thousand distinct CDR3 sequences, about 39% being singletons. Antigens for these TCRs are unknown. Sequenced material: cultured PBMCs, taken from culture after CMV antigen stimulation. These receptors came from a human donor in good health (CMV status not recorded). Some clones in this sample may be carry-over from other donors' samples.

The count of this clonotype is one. CDR3 amino acids: CASGSGQRGEKLFF. As DNA, the CDR3 is TGTGCCAGCGGGTCCGGGCAGCGGGGCGAAAAACTGTTTTTT. The rearrangement joins TRBV3-1 to TRBJ1-4, with D possibly being TRBD1 (5 bases). The length of the CDR3 is 14 residues. Trimming removed 8 bases at V and 8 bases at J, with 18 bases between. Germline assignment: CDR1 LGHDT and CDR2 YNNKEL (reference sequence).

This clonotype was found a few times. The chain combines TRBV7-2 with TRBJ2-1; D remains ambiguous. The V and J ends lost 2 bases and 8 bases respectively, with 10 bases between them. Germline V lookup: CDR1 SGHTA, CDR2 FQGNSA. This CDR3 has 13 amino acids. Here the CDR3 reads CASSLFRHDEQFF. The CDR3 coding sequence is TGTGCCAGCAGCTTATTTAGACACGATGAGCAGTTCTTC.

CDR3 sequence reads: CASSDGTGNSPLHF. The DNA of the CDR3 is TGTGCCAGCAGTGACGGGACAGGCAATTCACCCCTCCACTTT. The rearrangement joins TRBV6-4 to TRBJ1-6, with 8 bases lining up with TRBD1. The CDR3 runs 14 residues. Per the germline V gene, CDR1 is MRHNA and CDR2 is SNTAGT. Losses at the gene ends were 2 bases for V and 7 bases for J; bases not matched to a gene: 1.

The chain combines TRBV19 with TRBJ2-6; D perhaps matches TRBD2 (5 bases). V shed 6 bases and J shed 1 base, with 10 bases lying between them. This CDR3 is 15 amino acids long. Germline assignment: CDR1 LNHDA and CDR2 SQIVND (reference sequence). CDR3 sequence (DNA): TGTGCCAGTAGGTCCTCGGGGTCTGGGGCCAACGTCCTGACTTTC. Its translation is CASRSSGSGANVLTF.

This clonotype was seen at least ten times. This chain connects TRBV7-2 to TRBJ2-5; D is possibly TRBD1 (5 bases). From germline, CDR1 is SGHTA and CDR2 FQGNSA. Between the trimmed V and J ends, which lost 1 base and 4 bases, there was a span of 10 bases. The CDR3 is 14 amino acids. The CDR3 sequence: CASSLVKGSETQYF. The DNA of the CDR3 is TGTGCCAGCAGCTTAGTGAAGGGGTCAGAGACCCAGTACTTC.

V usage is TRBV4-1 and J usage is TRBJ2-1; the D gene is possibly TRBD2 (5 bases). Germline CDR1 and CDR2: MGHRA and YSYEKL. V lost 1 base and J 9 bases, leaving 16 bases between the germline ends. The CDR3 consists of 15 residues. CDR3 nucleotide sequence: TGCGCCAGCAGCCAAGCCTCACCCGTTGGGAGTGAGCAGTTCTTC. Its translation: CASSQASPVGSEQFF.

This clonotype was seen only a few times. The CDR3: CASSLGLAGATNTGELFF. The CDR3 nucleotides read TGTGCCAGCAGCTTAGGACTAGCGGGGGCCACGAACACCGGGGAGCTGTTTTTT. The chain links TRBV7-2 to TRBJ2-2; 12 positions agree with TRBD2. The length of the CDR3 is 18 residues. The germline gives CDR1 SGHTA, CDR2 FQGNSA. V lost 1 base and J lost 0; bases outside the gene matches: 3.

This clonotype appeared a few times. The chain's CDR3 is CASSRGSGKADTQYF. Here the CDR3 DNA reads TGCGCCAGCAGCCGAGGATCGGGGAAGGCAGATACGCAGTATTTT. V and J are TRBV4-1 and TRBJ2-3; a weak D match, TRBD2 (5 bases). In germline, CDR1 is MGHRA, CDR2 YSYEKL. With 4 bases removed from V and 4 bases from J, the gap between germline ends came to 15 bases. The CDR3 is 15 residues long.

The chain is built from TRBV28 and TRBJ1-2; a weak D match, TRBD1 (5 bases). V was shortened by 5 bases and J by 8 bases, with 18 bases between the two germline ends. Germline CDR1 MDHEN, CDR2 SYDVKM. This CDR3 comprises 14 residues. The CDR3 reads CASSQSPGLGGYTF. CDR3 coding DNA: TGTGCCAGCAGTCAGAGCCCAGGGTTAGGCGGCTACACCTTC.

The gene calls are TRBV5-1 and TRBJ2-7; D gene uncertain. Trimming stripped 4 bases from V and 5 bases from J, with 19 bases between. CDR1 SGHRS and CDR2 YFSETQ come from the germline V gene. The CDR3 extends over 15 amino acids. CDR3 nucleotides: TGCGCCAGCAGCCTTGCGCCAGGACCCACCAACGAGCAGTACTTC. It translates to CASSLAPGPTNEQYF.

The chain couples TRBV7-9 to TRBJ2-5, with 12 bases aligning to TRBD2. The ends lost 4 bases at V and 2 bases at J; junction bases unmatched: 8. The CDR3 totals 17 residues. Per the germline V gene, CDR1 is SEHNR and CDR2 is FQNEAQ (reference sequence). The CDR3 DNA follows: TGTGCCAGCAGCTCGAGGACTAGCGGGGTCTTGCAAGAGACCCAGTACTTC. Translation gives CASSSRTSGVLQETQYF.

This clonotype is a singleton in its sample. As DNA, the CDR3 is TGTGCCAGCAGCTTATCCCGGGATCTTCTACGAGAGGAGTACTTC. Protein product: CASSLSRDLLREEYF. The chain carries TRBV11-2 and TRBJ2-7, with a tentative D call TRBD2 (5 bases). Trimming cost V 2 bases and J 11 bases, with 22 bases left between them. From germline, CDR1 is SGHAT and CDR2 FQNNGV. The CDR3 has 15 amino acids. Complete variable domain (other parts from reference TRBV11-2 and TRBJ2-7): EAGVAQSPRYKIIEKRQSVAFWCNPISGHATLYWYQQILGQGPKLLIQFQNNGVVDDSQLPKDRFSAERLKGVDSTLKIQPAKLEDSAVYLCASSLSRDLLREEYFGPGTRLTVT.

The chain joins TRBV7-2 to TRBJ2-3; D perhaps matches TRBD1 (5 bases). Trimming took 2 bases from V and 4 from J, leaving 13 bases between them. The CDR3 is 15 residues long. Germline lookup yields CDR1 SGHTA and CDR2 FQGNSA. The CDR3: CASSLTGLGADTQYF. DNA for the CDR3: TGTGCCAGCAGCTTAACGGGTCTAGGGGCAGATACGCAGTATTTT.

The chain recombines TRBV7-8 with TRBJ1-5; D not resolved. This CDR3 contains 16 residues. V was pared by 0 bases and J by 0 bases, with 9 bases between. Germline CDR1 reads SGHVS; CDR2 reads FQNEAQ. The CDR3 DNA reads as TGTGCCAGCAGCTTAGCGCCCGCGGGTAGCAATCAGCCCCAGCATTTT. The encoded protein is CASSLAPAGSNQPQHF. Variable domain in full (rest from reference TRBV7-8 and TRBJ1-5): GAGVSQSPRYKVAKRGQDVALRCDPISGHVSLFWYQQALGQGPEFLTYFQNEAQLDKSGLPSDRFFAERPEGSVSTLKIQRTQQEDSAVYLCASSLAPAGSNQPQHFGDGTRLSIL.

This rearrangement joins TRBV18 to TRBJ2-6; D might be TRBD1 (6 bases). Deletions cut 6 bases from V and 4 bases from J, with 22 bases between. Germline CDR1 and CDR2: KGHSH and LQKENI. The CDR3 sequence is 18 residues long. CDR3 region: CASSPSPSTGTGANVLTF. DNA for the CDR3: TGTGCCAGCTCCCCTTCTCCATCCACAGGGACCGGGGCCAACGTCCTGACTTTC.

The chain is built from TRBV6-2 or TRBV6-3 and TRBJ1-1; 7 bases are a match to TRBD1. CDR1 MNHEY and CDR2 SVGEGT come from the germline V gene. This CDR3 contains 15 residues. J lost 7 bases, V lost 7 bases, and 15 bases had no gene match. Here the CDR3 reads CASTRLGQAALEAFF. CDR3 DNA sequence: TGTGCCAGCACAAGACTAGGACAGGCCGCCCTTGAAGCTTTCTTT.

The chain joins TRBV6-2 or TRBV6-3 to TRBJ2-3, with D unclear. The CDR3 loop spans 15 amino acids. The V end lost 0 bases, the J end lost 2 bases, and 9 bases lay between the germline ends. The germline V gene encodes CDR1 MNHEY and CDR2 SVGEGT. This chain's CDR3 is CASSYSAGVTDTQYF. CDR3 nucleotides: TGTGCCAGCAGTTACTCGGCTGGAGTCACAGATACGCAGTATTTT.

The CDR3 loop reads CASSRAGTGDEKLFF. DNA of the CDR3: TGTGCCAGTAGTCGCGCCGGGACAGGGGATGAAAAACTGTTTTTT. The rearrangement links TRBV19 to TRBJ1-4, with 10 nucleotides matching TRBD1. V lost 5 bases to trimming and J lost 6 bases; unmatched junction nucleotides: 6. The CDR3 has 15 residues. Germline CDR1 and CDR2: LNHDA and SQIVND (reference sequence). Full variable domain (rest looked up from reference TRBV19 and TRBJ1-4): DGGITQSPKYLFRKEGQNVTLSCEQNLNHDAMYWYRQDPGQGLRLIYYSQIVNDFQKGDIAEGYSVSREKKESFPLTVTSAQKNPTAFYLCASSRAGTGDEKLFFGSGTQLSVL.

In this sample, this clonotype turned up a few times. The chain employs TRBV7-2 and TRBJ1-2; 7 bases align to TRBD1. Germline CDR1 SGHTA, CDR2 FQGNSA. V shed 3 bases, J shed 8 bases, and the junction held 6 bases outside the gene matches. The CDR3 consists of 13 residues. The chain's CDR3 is CASSLSGGEGYTF. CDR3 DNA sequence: TGTGCCAGCAGCTTGTCAGGGGGGGAGGGCTACACCTTC.

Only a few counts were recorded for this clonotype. The CDR3 DNA follows: TGTGCCAGCAGTTTGTTTATGCACCGTGGGGAGGTTCGAGTAAGCTCCTACGAGCAGTACTTC. It translates to CASSLFMHRGEVRVSSYEQYF. J is TRBJ2-7 and V is TRBV28; D may be TRBD2 (6 bases). This CDR3 has 21 residues. Trimming stripped 3 bases from V and 0 bases from J, with 30 bases between. Germline assignment: CDR1 MDHEN and CDR2 SYDVKM. Full variable domain (missing parts from reference TRBV28 and TRBJ2-7): DVKVTQSSRYLVKRTGEKVFLECVQDMDHENMFWYRQDPGLGLRLIYFSYDVKMKEKGDIPEGYSVSREKKERFSLILESASTNQTSMYLCASSLFMHRGEVRVSSYEQYFGPGTRLTVT.

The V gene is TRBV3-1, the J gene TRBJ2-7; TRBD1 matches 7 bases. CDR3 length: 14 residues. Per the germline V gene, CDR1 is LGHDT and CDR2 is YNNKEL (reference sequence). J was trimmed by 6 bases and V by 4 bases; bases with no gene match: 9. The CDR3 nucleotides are TGTGCCAGCAGCCGAAGGGACAGACTTCGCGAGCAGTACTTC. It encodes CASSRRDRLREQYF.

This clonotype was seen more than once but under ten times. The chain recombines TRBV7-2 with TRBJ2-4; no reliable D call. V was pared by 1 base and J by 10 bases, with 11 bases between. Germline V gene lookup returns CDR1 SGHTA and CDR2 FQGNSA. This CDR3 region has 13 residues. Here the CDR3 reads CASSLVQRGIQYF. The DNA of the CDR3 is TGTGCCAGCAGCTTAGTTCAGCGCGGAATTCAGTACTTC.